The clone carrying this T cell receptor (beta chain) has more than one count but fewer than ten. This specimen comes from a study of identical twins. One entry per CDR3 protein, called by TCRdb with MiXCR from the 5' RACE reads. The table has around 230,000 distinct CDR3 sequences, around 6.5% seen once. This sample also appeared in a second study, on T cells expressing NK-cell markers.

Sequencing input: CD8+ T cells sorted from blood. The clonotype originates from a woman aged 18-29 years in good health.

CDR3 nucleotides: TGTGCCGCGGGGGGAGCGGGGGGGCTGGAGACCCAGTACTTC. This sequence encodes CAAGGAGGLETQYF. This rearrangement joins TRBV27 to TRBJ2-5, with TRBD2 matching over 10 bases. Germline CDR1 and CDR2: MNHEY and SMNVEV (reference sequence). This CDR3 region has 14 residues. V was clipped by 11 bases and J by 5 bases; unmatched bases: 11.